This T cell receptor beta chain comes out of a study of shared clonotypes between healthy human individuals (dated by TCRdb to 2020 to 2022). A note on the overall study: A few men and two women, aged 18 to 49 years, made up the cohort. To increase sequencing depth and limit assay-specific biases, TCR repertoire library preparation and sequencing were carried out by different laboratories using diverse techniques. Leukapheresis yielded between about 0.94 and 8.9 billion PBMCs per donor. For each donor, three plates each were used for CD4 naive and CD4 memory, two plates were used for CD8 naive, and one plate was used for CD8 memory. The study deeply sequenced blood TCR repertoires of several healthy adults to estimate repertoire size and the extent of clonotype sharing between individuals. Overall study results and their limits: Rarefaction of sorted-subset datasets indicated incomplete sequencing despite the large sequencing depth. Pairwise subsampling indicated that sequencing depth was expected to affect the degree of clonotype sharing among donors. Sampling was limited to blood, and TCR repertoires in tissue likely differ from TCR repertoires in blood. The genetic and exposure-history diversity represented was limited by the small number of donors. Naive subsets generally had larger estimated clonotype richness than memory subsets did. When several donors were compared, the shared fraction of clonotypes was around 5% for naive CD4, around 4% for naive CD8, roughly 2.5% for memory CD4, and around 0.37% for memory CD8. Compared with non-shared clonotypes, the clonotypes found in all four sorted-subset donors had higher generation probabilities.

Using the deep immunoSEQ assay, TCR CDR3 regions were amplified from genomic DNA by multiplex PCR. Genomic DNA extracted from each cell subset was distributed evenly over all wells of several immunoSEQ 96-well plates, and each plate served as one replicate. For sorted subsets, roughly 190 ng of genomic DNA, equivalent to 30,000 or so T cell genomes, went into each replicate PCR. The purified libraries were quantified using a Qubit 3.0 fluorometer, sized with a Bioanalyzer 2100, and then quantified again using the KAPA Library Quantification kit. A separate single-read 150-cycle Illumina NextSeq 550 flow cell was used to sequence each immunoSEQ 96-well plate. In the authors' own workflow: Because the immunoSEQ output included only junctional sequences and no quality scores, the filtering could not be the same as the filtering used for full-length reads. To assign V/J genes and CDR3, sequences were annotated against IMGT germline references using PyIR, a Python wrapper for IgBLAST v1.9. Reads were filtered out if the reads had weak V/J assignments (E-value above 1e-6), no CDR3, stop codons, out-of-frame junctions, or ambiguous translated residues. V3J clonotypes were defined as sequences sharing the same inferred V gene, J gene, and CDR3 amino acid sequence. To compute the percentage overlap between repertoires, the number of shared unique clonotypes was divided by the size of the smaller repertoire. Repertoire richness was assessed with RTK rarefaction, the Chao1 estimator, and Recon v2.1 estimates of unobserved clonotypes. Generation probabilities for all TCRbeta clonotypes obtained by the gDNA method from several donors were computed using OLGA. TCRdb mirrors the immuneACCESS table, restricted to in-frame sequences. Some clones are absent from its copies; in checked studies, under half trace to an unresolved V gene, and the reason for the others is unknown. The DNA was the basis for D and trimming; V, J and clone size are from that table. The sample includes about 960,000 clones, with approximately 80% observed a single time. Of the sample, over 1.3% is held by the ten largest clones.

This clone was seen a handful of times. The target of this receptor is not known. No qualities accompany the bases; no much larger clone lies one base away. Healthy HIV-negative adults with no recently reported acute infections or vaccinations were included as donors. Only Caucasian adults living in Nashville, Tennessee, USA were represented among the donors. CD4+ T cells were enriched through magnetic negative selection, after which naive cells were positively selected on CD45RA and the remaining negative fraction served as the memory subset. After blood collection by leukapheresis, PBMCs were isolated using Ficoll-Histopaque density gradient centrifugation and then cryopreserved in the vapor phase of liquid nitrogen. Purity and quantity of every magnetically sorted T cell population were checked by analytical flow cytometry. Genomic DNA was isolated from each sorted fraction and quantified by UV absorbance on a Nanodrop 2000c.

From a lookup of the germline V gene (reference sequence), CDR1 and CDR2 are GTSNPN and SVGIG. V sheds 1 base and J sheds 3 bases, leaving 21 bases between their ends. The CDR3, cysteine through phenylalanine, is 17 amino acids long. CDR3 DNA only is kept here, 51 bases in frame from base 1. Sequencing was done on a sample of memory CD4+ T cells sorted from blood. The cell subset or site label, as the study defines it: CD45RA-negative fraction. The V and J segments used are TRBV30 and TRBJ1-2; TRBD1 is a possible D gene, resting on 5 matching bases. The TCR was taken from a man aged 18 to 30 in good health. The DNA sequence is given as TGTGCCTGGAGTGAAGTTCGGGGCAGACGTCGGGACTATGGCTACACCTTC. This gives the protein CAWSEVRGRRRDYGYTF.